Listed below are T cell receptor beta chains from one sample, sequenced in a study of blood T cell repertoires in COVID-19. Produced via immunoSEQ multiplex PCR; TCRdb's table is partial and in-frame only. Here the sample spans some 350,000 clones, about 87% being singletons. The source material was PBMCs or T cells enriched from blood (not recorded which). These receptors came from a woman younger than 45 who had recovered from COVID-19. Both conserved end residues are part of each CDR3. D genes are given only for firm matches. Clone size is given for some rows only: seen once, a few or many times, or a class if the clone is expanded.

clone_size	v_call	d_call	j_call	cdr3_nt	cdr3_aa
.	TRBV7-2	.	TRBJ1-6	TGTGCCAGCAGCCTTATGGACAGTGAAAATTCACCCCTCCACTTT	CASSLMDSENSPLHF
.	TRBV9	.	TRBJ1-6	TGTGCCAGCAGCCCCTCCAGTTCCTATAATTCACCCCTCCACTTT	CASSPSSSYNSPLHF
.	TRBV4-2	TRBD2	TRBJ2-1	TGTGCCAGCAGCCAAGTAGCAGCTAGCGGGGGCAATGAGCAGTTCTTC	CASSQVAASGGNEQFF
few	TRBV14	.	TRBJ1-3	TGTGCCAGCAGCCAAGGACATTTCTCTGGAAACACCATATATTTT	CASSQGHFSGNTIYF
.	TRBV30	TRBD2	TRBJ2-3	TGTGCCTGGACTGCTAGCGGGGGGGCAGATACGCAGTATTTT	CAWTASGGADTQYF
.	TRBV15	.	TRBJ2-5	TGTGCCACCAGGAGGAGTACGGGTTCGGAGACCCAGTACTTC	CATRRSTGSETQYF
.	TRBV3-1/TRBV3-2	.	TRBJ1-1	TGTGCCAGCAGCCCGACAGGGAACACTGAAGCTTTCTTT	CASSPTGNTEAFF
once	TRBV24-1	TRBD2	TRBJ2-1	TGTGCCACCAGTGATTGGGGACTAGCGGGGGCGGGGAATGAGCAGTTCTTC	CATSDWGLAGAGNEQFF
.	TRBV4-1	.	TRBJ2-1	TGCGCCAGCAGCCAAGAGTCGGGGGGCTTCGACAATGAGCAGTTCTTC	CASSQESGGFDNEQFF
.	TRBV19	.	TRBJ1-6	TGTGCCAGTAGTATATCCGGGACTTTCGGATCACCCCTCCACTTT	CASSISGTFGSPLHF
.	TRBV6-5	.	TRBJ2-7	TGTGCCAGCAGCCGACCCGGGACTCCAAAATACGAGCAGTACTTC	CASSRPGTPKYEQYF
.	TRBV4-3	.	TRBJ2-6	TGCGCCAGCAGCCAAGATTTGCGGACTGGGGCCAACGTCCTGACTTTC	CASSQDLRTGANVLTF
.	TRBV10-3	TRBD1	TRBJ1-1	TGTGCCATCAGTGATGTGTGGACAGGGGGCGGAGGACCACTAGAAGCTTTCTTT	CAISDVWTGGGGPLEAFF
.	TRBV5-8	.	TRBJ2-5	TGTGCCAGCAGCTTAGGCAGGGGCCGGGAGACCCAGTACTTC	CASSLGRGRETQYF
.	TRBV7-9	.	TRBJ2-1	TGTGCCAGCAGCTTGGGCGGGGTATACAATGAGCAGTTCTTC	CASSLGGVYNEQFF
once	TRBV11-2	TRBD1	TRBJ1-3	TGTGCCAGCAGCTTAGTGGGGACAGAATATGACACCATATATTTT	CASSLVGTEYDTIYF
few	TRBV2	.	TRBJ2-5	TGTGCCAGCAGTAGCGGCGGGCAGGGAGGCGAGACCCAGTACTTC	CASSSGGQGGETQYF
.	TRBV2	.	TRBJ1-5	TGTGCCAGCAGTGCTGGAGGCCGGGACACAGCCCAGCATTTT	CASSAGGRDTAQHF
.	TRBV5-1	TRBD1	TRBJ2-1	TGCGCCAGCAGCTTGGGACAGGGTCTCTACAATGAGCAGTTCTTC	CASSLGQGLYNEQFF
.	TRBV5-8	.	TRBJ1-2	TGTGCCAGCAGCTCCTCTCCGCCCCCCGAGGGCTACACCTTC	CASSSSPPPEGYTF
.	TRBV4-3	.	TRBJ2-2	TGCGCCAGCAGCCACGCGCCGGACACCTCCACCGGGGAGCTGTTTTTT	CASSHAPDTSTGELFF
.	TRBV6-5	.	TRBJ1-2	TGTGCCAGCAGTTACGCGTTGGGGGCCTATGGCTACACCTTC	CASSYALGAYGYTF
.	TRBV6-5	.	TRBJ1-5	TGTGCCAGCAGTCCCTGGGGCCTACGGGATCAGCCCCAGCATTTT	CASSPWGLRDQPQHF
.	TRBV27	.	TRBJ1-2	TGTGCCAGCAGTTTAGCGGGGTTCTATGGCTACACCTTC	CASSLAGFYGYTF
.	TRBV7-2	TRBD2	TRBJ2-3	TGTGCCAGCAGCGGCGGACTAGCGGGGGGCTTAGATACGCAGTATTTT	CASSGGLAGGLDTQYF
.	TRBV3-1/TRBV3-2	TRBD1	TRBJ1-6	TGTGCCAGCAGCCACCTTCCGAGGACAGGGGGATCACCCCTCCACTTT	CASSHLPRTGGSPLHF
once	TRBV5-4	TRBD2	TRBJ2-1	TGTGCCAGCAGCTTTCTGGATAGCGGGGAAAACGAGCAGTTCTTC	CASSFLDSGENEQFF
.	TRBV18	.	TRBJ2-6	TGTGCCAGCTCACCTTCATCTGGGGCCAACGTCCTGACTTTC	CASSPSSGANVLTF
.	TRBV9	TRBD2	TRBJ2-1	TGTGCCAGCAGCGTAGAGGGTAGCGGGGGCTTCAATGAGCAGTTCTTC	CASSVEGSGGFNEQFF
.	TRBV2	TRBD1	TRBJ2-2	TGTGCCAGCAGGGACCGGACAGGGTCCGGGGAGCTGTTTTTT	CASRDRTGSGELFF
.	TRBV12-3/TRBV12-4	.	TRBJ1-1	TGTGCCAGCAGTTTCAATCAGGCGGGGGAAGCTTTCTTT	CASSFNQAGEAFF
.	TRBV11-2	.	TRBJ2-7	TGTGCCAGCAGCTCCGACTCGGACGGGATCTCCTACGAGCAGTACTTC	CASSSDSDGISYEQYF
.	TRBV5-1	TRBD1	TRBJ2-3	TGCGCCAGCAGCTTGGACAGGGGTCGGGATACGCAGTATTTT	CASSLDRGRDTQYF
.	TRBV5-4	.	TRBJ1-2	TGTGCCAGCAGCTCCCCCGTGGCCTCGACAGGACTTCACTATGGCTACACCTTC	CASSSPVASTGLHYGYTF
.	TRBV18	TRBD2	TRBJ2-3	TGTGCCAGCTCACCAGGGCTAGCGGGTTTTAGCACAGATACGCAGTATTTT	CASSPGLAGFSTDTQYF
.	TRBV25-1	.	TRBJ1-3	TGTGCCAGCTTCGACAGCTCTGGAAACACCATATATTTT	CASFDSSGNTIYF
.	TRBV6-5	.	TRBJ1-5	TGTGCCAGCAGTTATAGGGGTGATCAGCCCCAGCATTTT	CASSYRGDQPQHF